This TCR beta chain was found in a study of post-analysis software for immune sequencing data. Study context: Relapsing-remitting, secondary progressive and progressive-relapsing forms made up the multiple sclerosis disease courses.

Trimming removed 5 bases at V and 13 bases at J, with 15 bases between. Germline values: CDR1 SNHLY, CDR2 FYNNEI. The CDR3 is 12 residues long. A note on this clonotype: Its target is unknown.

Unique molecular identifiers were built into the TCR beta cDNA libraries. It was from approximately 0.91 to 9.4 million T cells that about 540,000 cDNA molecules came. TCRdb reprocessed the PCR reads via MiXCR and lists one record per CDR3 protein. The table lists about 680,000 distinct CDR3 sequences, about 60% of them singletons. General observations from the study: Those samples that were prepared in the same batch co-clustered strongly by F measure. Patients with multiple sclerosis recorded significantly lower normalized Chao1 diversity than controls, the study found. When patients were compared with controls, a handful of TRBV segments were more frequent, TRBV5-6, TRBV5-1 and TRBV20-1 among them.

This receptor was identified in a girl aged 2-10 years with multiple sclerosis. The sequenced sample was blood. This chain joins TRBV2 and TRBJ2-1; D may correspond to TRBD1 or TRBD2 (5 bases each). Here the CDR3 DNA reads TGTGCCAGCAGTTACACCGGGGCTAGACAGTTCTTC. Residues: CASSYTGARQFF. Variable domain in full (rest from reference TRBV2 and TRBJ2-1): EPEVTQTPSHQVTQMGQEVILRCVPISNHLYFYWYRQILGQKVEFLVSFYNNEISEKSEIFDDQFSVERPDGSNFTLKIRSTKLEDSAMYFCASSYTGARQFFGPGTRLTVL.